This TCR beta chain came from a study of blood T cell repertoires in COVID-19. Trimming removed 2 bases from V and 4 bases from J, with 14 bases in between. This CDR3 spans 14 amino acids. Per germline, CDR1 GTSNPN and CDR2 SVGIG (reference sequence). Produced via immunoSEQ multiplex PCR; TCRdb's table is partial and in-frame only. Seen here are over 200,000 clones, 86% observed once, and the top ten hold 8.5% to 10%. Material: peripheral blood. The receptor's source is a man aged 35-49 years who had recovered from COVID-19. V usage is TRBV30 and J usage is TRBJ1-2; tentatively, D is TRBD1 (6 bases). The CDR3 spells CAWSISGVVYGYTF. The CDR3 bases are TGTGCCTGGAGTATTTCAGGGGTTGTCTATGGCTACACCTTC.